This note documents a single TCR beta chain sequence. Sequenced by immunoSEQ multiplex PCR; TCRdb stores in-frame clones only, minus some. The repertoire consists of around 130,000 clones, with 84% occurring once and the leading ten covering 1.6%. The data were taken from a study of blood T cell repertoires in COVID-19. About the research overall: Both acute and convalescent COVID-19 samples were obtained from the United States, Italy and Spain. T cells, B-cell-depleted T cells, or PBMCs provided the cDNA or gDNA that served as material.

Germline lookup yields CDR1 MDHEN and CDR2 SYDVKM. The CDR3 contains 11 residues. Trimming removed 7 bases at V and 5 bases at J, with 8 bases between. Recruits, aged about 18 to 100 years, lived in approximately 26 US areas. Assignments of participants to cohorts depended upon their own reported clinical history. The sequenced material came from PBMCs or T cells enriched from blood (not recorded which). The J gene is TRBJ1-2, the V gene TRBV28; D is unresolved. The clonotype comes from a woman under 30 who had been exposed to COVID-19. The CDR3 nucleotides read TGTGCCAGCAAGACGGGATATGGCTACACCTTC. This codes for CASKTGYGYTF.